These 5 T cell receptor beta chains share one sample of origin, sequenced in a study of cytomegalovirus exposure and HLA in healthy donors. Primers: 60 Vbeta forward and 13 Jbeta reverse. Profiled with immunoSEQ multiplex PCR; TCRdb holds only in-frame clones, not every one. The sample contains 130,000 or so clones, around 80% of which appear only once. Sequenced input: PBMCs. Receptors were obtained from a woman aged 18 to 35 in good health and CMV-seropositive.

This sequence joins TRBV6-5 and TRBJ1-5, with D possibly being TRBD1 (6 bases). V was pared by 6 bases and J by 2 bases, with 14 bases between. CDR1 is MNHEY, CDR2 SVGAGI, per germline. CDR3 length: 15 amino acids. CDR3 sequence (DNA): TGTGCCAGCAGCCCACCAGGGGCTGGCAATCAGCCCCAGCATTTT. Translating gives CASSPPGAGNQPQHF.

The chain uses TRBV27 and TRBJ1-2; 7 bases fit TRBD1. CDR1 and CDR2 (germline): MNHEY, SMNVEV (reference sequence). This CDR3 region has 15 residues. Trimming at V came to 0 bases and at J to 7 bases, leaving 8 bases not matched to a gene. The CDR3 loop reads CASSLSPRAGGGYTF. CDR3 in DNA: TGTGCCAGCAGTTTATCGCCTCGGGCAGGGGGTGGCTACACCTTC.

This chain connects TRBV5-1 to TRBJ2-5; possible D gene TRBD1, 6 bases. This CDR3 contains 14 residues. Germline V lookup: CDR1 SGHRS, CDR2 YFSETQ. V was trimmed by 2 bases and J by 3 bases, leaving 11 bases between them. The CDR3 region has the DNA TGCGCCAGCAGCTTTGGACAGATAGAAGAGACCCAGTACTTC. Translated: CASSFGQIEETQYF.

The rearrangement uses TRBV14 and TRBJ2-5; the match to TRBD2 covers 12 bases. Unmatched junction bases numbered 4, after V lost 4 bases and J lost 4 bases. The CDR3 runs 15 residues. CDR1 is SGHDN, CDR2 FVKESK, per germline. The CDR3, as DNA: TGTGCCAGCAGCCGTTTGACTAGCGGGGGAGAGACCCAGTACTTC. Encoded protein: CASSRLTSGGETQYF.

In DNA form, the CDR3 reads TGCAGCGTTGAAACGGCAGGGGATGGCTACACCTTC. Residues: CSVETAGDGYTF. V gene TRBV29-1 combines with J gene TRBJ1-2; D possibly corresponds to TRBD1 (6 bases). Germline CDR1 is SQVTM and CDR2 is ANQGSEA. The CDR3 runs to 12 residues. The germline V and J ends were trimmed by 2 bases and 6 bases, with 10 bases remaining between them. Full variable domain (rest looked up from reference TRBV29-1 and TRBJ1-2): SAVISQKPSRDICQRGTSLTIQCQVDSQVTMMFWYRQQPGQSLTLIATANQGSEATYESGFVIDKFPISRPNLTFSTLTVSNMSPEDSSIYLCSVETAGDGYTFGSGTRLTVV.